A single sample is the source of the 25 T cell receptor beta chains below, sequenced in a study of cytomegalovirus exposure and HLA in healthy donors. Sequencing used immunoSEQ multiplex PCR; TCRdb keeps in-frame clones, though not all of them. The sample consists of a few hundred thousand clones, about nine tenths of them appearing once. Sequencing input: PBMCs. The origin of the receptors is a woman younger than 35 in good health and CMV-seronegative.

This rearrangement joins TRBV10-2 to TRBJ2-7; 11 bases line up with TRBD2. CDR3 size: 17 residues. The V segment lost 4 bases and the J segment 6 bases; nucleotides outside the gene matches: 14. Germline values: CDR1 WSHSY, CDR2 SAAADI. The CDR3 here is CASSVPSFYSGGVEQYF. DNA for the CDR3: TGCGCCAGCAGTGTCCCCTCCTTTTATAGCGGGGGGGTCGAGCAGTACTTC.

This clone was found once. Its ends do not fully match the called genes, so a read error is possible. The chain combines TRBV7-9 with TRBJ1-2; TRBD1 is a possible D gene (6 bases). The CDR3 consists of 11 residues. Germline CDR1 and CDR2: SEHNR and FQNEAQ (reference sequence). CDR3 sequence: CASSPGTPKRF. The CDR3 coding sequence is TGTGCCAGCAGCCCCGGGACACCTAAGCGCTTC.

V is TRBV7-2 and J is TRBJ2-5; the D gene is possibly TRBD2 (6 bases). CDR1 is SGHTA and CDR2 is FQGNSA in the germline V gene. V was clipped by 6 bases and J by 1 base, with 9 bases between them. The CDR3 spans 13 residues. For the CDR3, the DNA is TGTGCCAGCAGGCGGGGATCCCAAGAGACCCAGTACTTC. Protein: CASRRGSQETQYF.

CDR3 sequence reads: CASSTTGGAGEQYF. For the CDR3, the DNA is TGTGCCAGCAGCACGACAGGGGGCGCGGGCGAGCAGTACTTC. The V call is TRBV14, the J call TRBJ2-7, with 10 bases fitting TRBD1. The germline CDR1 and CDR2 sequences are SGHDN and FVKESK. The length of the CDR3 is 14 residues. With 5 bases clipped from V and 6 bases from J, the junction kept 7 bases outside the gene matches.

This clone was counted a few times. This sequence joins TRBV4-2 and TRBJ2-7, with 12 bases fitting TRBD2. CDR1 is LGHNA, CDR2 YNFKEQ, per germline. J was trimmed by 5 bases and V by 0 bases; bases with no gene match: 8. The CDR3 loop spans 17 amino acids. The CDR3 sequence: CASSQETTSGRINEQYF. DNA for the CDR3: TGTGCCAGCAGCCAAGAGACTACTAGCGGGAGGATCAACGAGCAGTACTTC.

This chain uses TRBV6-1 with TRBJ1-5; unclear D gene. The CDR3 extends over 15 amino acids. Deletions cut 10 bases from V and 2 bases from J, with 18 bases between. In germline, CDR1 is MNHNS, CDR2 SASEGT. This chain's CDR3 is CATEFGGGGNQPQHF. CDR3 in DNA: TGTGCCACCGAATTCGGAGGAGGTGGCAATCAGCCCCAGCATTTT.

This chain uses TRBV2 with TRBJ2-3; the match to TRBD2 covers 11 bases. The CDR3 totals 14 residues. With V trimmed by 2 bases and J by 9 bases, 4 bases remained unmatched. Germline V gives CDR1 SNHLY, CDR2 FYNNEI. CDR3 in DNA: TGTGCCAGCAGTGAACTAGCGGGGGGCGGGACGCAGTATTTT. Residues: CASSELAGGGTQYF.

This clone came up once. The chain has TRBV7-9 and TRBJ1-2; D gene ambiguous. V dropped 3 bases and J dropped 3 bases, with 5 bases sitting between them. The CDR3 is 12 residues long. The germline V gene encodes CDR1 SEHNR and CDR2 FQNEAQ (reference sequence). The CDR3 bases are TGTGCCAGCAGCTTCGGAGACTATGGCTACACCTTC. It encodes CASSFGDYGYTF.

CDR3 sequence: CASSSPTTGPQETQYF. Here the CDR3 DNA reads TGTGCCAGCAGTTCCCCCACGACAGGACCACAAGAGACCCAGTACTTC. The V call is TRBV28, the J call TRBJ2-5; TRBD1 might be the D (6 bases). V shed 4 bases and J shed 2 bases, with 17 bases lying between them. The CDR3 runs to 16 residues. The V gene's germline CDR1 is MDHEN and CDR2 SYDVKM.

This clone was counted only a few times. The rearrangement uses TRBV7-9 and TRBJ2-7, with 7 bases matching TRBD1. Germline CDR1 is SEHNR and CDR2 is FQNEAQ (reference sequence). This CDR3 has 13 residues. The J segment lost 7 bases and the V segment lost 5 bases, leaving 8 bases of the junction unmatched. The CDR3 region has the DNA TGTGCCAGCAGCCCAACAGGGGATGGGGAGCAGTACTTC. Translated: CASSPTGDGEQYF. Full variable domain (rest looked up from reference TRBV7-9 and TRBJ2-7): DTGVSQNPRHKITKRGQNVTFRCDPISEHNRLYWYRQTLGQGPEFLTYFQNEAQLEKSRLLSDRFSAERPKGSFSTLEIQRTEQGDSAMYLCASSPTGDGEQYFGPGTRLTVT.

The chain couples TRBV6-5 to TRBJ2-1, with 8 bases that match TRBD2. The ends lost 6 bases at V and 7 bases at J; junction bases unmatched: 11. The CDR3 sequence is 15 residues long. In germline, CDR1 is MNHEY, CDR2 SVGAGI. The CDR3 region is CASSPSGGRRNEQFF. For the CDR3, the DNA is TGTGCCAGCAGCCCGAGCGGGGGTAGGAGAAATGAGCAGTTCTTC.

The genes are TRBV7-9 and TRBJ1-1; D is ambiguous. With 1 base removed from V and 5 bases from J, the gap between germline ends came to 11 bases. The CDR3 is made up of 14 amino acids. Germline V gives CDR1 SEHNR, CDR2 FQNEAQ (reference sequence). For the CDR3, the DNA is TGTGCCAGCAGCTTAGGGCGGGTAGGGACTGAAGCTTTCTTT. Protein product: CASSLGRVGTEAFF. Variable domain in full (rest from reference TRBV7-9 and TRBJ1-1): DTGVSQNPRHKITKRGQNVTFRCDPISEHNRLYWYRQTLGQGPEFLTYFQNEAQLEKSRLLSDRFSAERPKGSFSTLEIQRTEQGDSAMYLCASSLGRVGTEAFFGQGTRLTVV.

V gene TRBV11-2 combines with J gene TRBJ2-2; possibly TRBD1 for D (6 bases). The V gene lost 8 bases and the J gene lost 5 bases, with 12 bases spanning the gap. Germline V CDR1 and CDR2: SGHAT, FQNNGV. The CDR3 runs 13 residues. The CDR3 spells CASGRGRTGELFF. In nucleotides, the CDR3 is TGTGCCAGCGGCAGGGGACGGACCGGGGAGCTGTTTTTT.

Regarding this clone: The sample carries other DNA sequences with the same CDR3. The V gene is TRBV6-1, the J gene TRBJ2-2; D is unresolved. CDR1 is MNHNS, CDR2 SASEGT, per germline. The V end was cut by 6 bases, the J end by 7 bases, with 6 bases between. The CDR3 is 11 residues long. The CDR3 DNA sequence: TGTGCCAGCAGCGTGAGCGGGGAGCTGTTTTTT. It translates to CASSVSGELFF.

This chain connects TRBV15 to TRBJ1-2; D remains ambiguous. The CDR3 has 15 residues. Trimming stripped 0 bases from V and 3 bases from J, with 11 bases between. The germline CDR1 and CDR2 sequences are LNHNV and YYDKDF (reference sequence). This chain's CDR3 is CATSREWASYYGYTF. The CDR3 DNA reads as TGTGCCACCAGCAGAGAATGGGCCAGCTACTATGGCTACACCTTC.

V gene TRBV28 combines with J gene TRBJ1-5, with 9 positions matching TRBD1. The V segment lost 2 bases and the J segment 4 bases; nucleotides outside the gene matches: 9. CDR1 is MDHEN, CDR2 SYDVKM, per germline. This CDR3 has 17 amino acids. The DNA for the CDR3 is TGTGCCAGCAGTTTAAGGGGACAGGGTAGGGGTAATCAGCCCCAGCATTTT. Protein product: CASSLRGQGRGNQPQHF.

The V call is TRBV30, the J call TRBJ2-7; 8 bases agree with TRBD2. V lost 6 bases to trimming and J lost 7 bases; unmatched junction nucleotides: 8. This CDR3 has 12 residues. CDR1 is GTSNPN and CDR2 is SVGIG in the germline V gene (reference sequence). Here the CDR3 reads CACGGGRGEQYF. CDR3 DNA sequence: TGTGCCTGCGGGGGGGGACGCGGGGAGCAGTACTTC.

This clone showed up just once. The V gene is TRBV5-1, the J gene TRBJ2-3; TRBD2 might be the D (5 bases). The CDR3 loop spans 13 amino acids. Germline V CDR1 and CDR2: SGHRS, YFSETQ. The V gene lost 5 bases and the J gene lost 2 bases, with 9 bases spanning the gap. The CDR3 region has the DNA TGCGCCAGCAGTGACTACTACACAGATACGCAGTATTTT. This encodes CASSDYYTDTQYF.

V gene TRBV27 combines with J gene TRBJ2-3; 8 nucleotides match TRBD1. The CDR3 is made up of 16 amino acids. The trim removed 0 bases at V and 6 bases at J, leaving 8 bases unmatched. Looked up from germline, CDR1 is MNHEY and CDR2 is SMNVEV (reference sequence). CDR3 DNA: TGTGCCAGCAGTTTATCAGTCAGACAGGGGTGGGATACGCAGTATTTT. It is translated as CASSLSVRQGWDTQYF.

This chain joins TRBV5-1 and TRBJ2-7, with 8 bases identical to TRBD1. V lost 3 bases and J lost 6; bases outside the gene matches: 2. Germline V gives CDR1 SGHRS, CDR2 YFSETQ. There are 12 residues in the CDR3. CDR3 bases: TGCGCCAGCAGCTCGGACAGGGTCGAGCAGTACTTC. Its protein product is CASSSDRVEQYF.

The chain recombines TRBV7-9 with TRBJ2-7; possible D gene TRBD2, 7 bases. The ends were cut back, 6 bases at V and 4 bases at J, with 13 bases in the middle. Germline V gene sequence: CDR1 SEHNR, CDR2 FQNEAQ (reference sequence). CDR3 length: 13 residues. The CDR3 spells CASSREGEYEQYF. CDR3 nucleotide sequence: TGTGCCAGCAGTAGGGAGGGGGAATACGAGCAGTACTTC.

This sequence joins TRBV7-3 and TRBJ2-7, with D possibly being TRBD1 (5 bases). Germline-derived CDR1 and CDR2 are SGHTA and FQGTGA. With 4 bases removed from V and 4 bases from J, the gap between germline ends came to 11 bases. The CDR3 is made up of 13 amino acids. The CDR3 sequence: CASSSKGVYEQYF. CDR3 nucleotides: TGTGCCAGCAGCTCCAAAGGGGTGTACGAGCAGTACTTC.

This clone was counted only a few times. The rearrangement links TRBV5-4 to TRBJ1-4; D remains ambiguous. CDR1 is SGHNT, CDR2 YYREEE, per germline (reference sequence). The CDR3 covers 14 residues. V lost 0 bases, J lost 8 bases, and 11 bases lay in between. This CDR3 reads CASSLGVAEEKLFF. The CDR3 DNA is TGTGCCAGCAGCTTGGGAGTGGCGGAGGAAAAACTGTTTTTT.

With respect to this clone: This sample includes further DNA sequences coding for the same CDR3. The chain recombines TRBV27 with TRBJ2-1, with 10 bases identical to TRBD1. The V segment lost 2 bases and the J segment 3 bases; nucleotides outside the gene matches: 4. Germline values: CDR1 MNHEY, CDR2 SMNVEV (reference sequence). CDR3 length: 16 amino acids. Here the CDR3 reads CASSLTGQGVYNEQFF. The CDR3 nucleotides read TGTGCCAGCAGTTTAACCGGACAGGGGGTCTACAATGAGCAGTTCTTC.

This rearrangement joins TRBV16 to TRBJ1-2, with 7 bases lining up with TRBD1. The CDR3 consists of 13 residues. Germline V gene lookup returns CDR1 KGHSY and CDR2 FQNENV. V lost 4 bases to trimming and J lost 8 bases; unmatched junction nucleotides: 7. In DNA, the CDR3 is TGTGCCAGCAGCCTACCGACAGGGAACGGCTACACCTTC. It encodes CASSLPTGNGYTF.